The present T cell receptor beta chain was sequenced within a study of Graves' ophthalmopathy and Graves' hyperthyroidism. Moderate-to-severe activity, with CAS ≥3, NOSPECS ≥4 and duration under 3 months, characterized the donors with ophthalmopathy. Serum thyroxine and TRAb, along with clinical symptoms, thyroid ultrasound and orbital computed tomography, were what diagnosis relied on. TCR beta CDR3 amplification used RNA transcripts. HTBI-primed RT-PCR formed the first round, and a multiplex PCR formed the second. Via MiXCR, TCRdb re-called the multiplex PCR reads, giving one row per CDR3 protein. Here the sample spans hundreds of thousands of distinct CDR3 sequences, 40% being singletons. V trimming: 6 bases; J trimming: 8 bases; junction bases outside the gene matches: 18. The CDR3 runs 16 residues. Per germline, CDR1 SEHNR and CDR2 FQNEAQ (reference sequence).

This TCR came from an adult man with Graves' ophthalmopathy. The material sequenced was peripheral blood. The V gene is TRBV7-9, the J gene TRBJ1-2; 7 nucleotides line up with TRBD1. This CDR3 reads CASSLKSGGTWWGYTF. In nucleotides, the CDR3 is TGTGCCAGCAGTTTAAAGTCAGGGGGGACGTGGTGGGGCTACACCTTC.